This TCR beta chain stems from a study of T cell repertoires in cytomegalovirus infection. TCRdb itself ran the reads through MiXCR, one entry per CDR3 protein. The sample contains about 740,000 distinct CDR3 sequences, about a third of which appear only once. This clonotype was observed a few times. The V and J ends lost 4 bases and 1 base respectively, with 14 bases between them. Germline V lookup: CDR1 SGHDT, CDR2 YYEEEE. This CDR3 comprises 16 residues. The rearrangement uses TRBV5-6 and TRBJ2-2, with D perhaps matching TRBD2 (5 bases). The TCR originated in a human donor in good health (CMV status not recorded). Some clones in this sample may be carry-over from other donors' samples. Source material: PBMCs. The CDR3 DNA sequence: TGTGCCAGCAGCAAAGTACCGGGAATGAACACCGGGGAGCTGTTTTTT. Translating it yields CASSKVPGMNTGELFF.